This passage covers 8 T cell receptor beta chains from one sample sequenced in a study of blood T cells in healthy people across ages. A sample-barcoded 5' primer and a J-beta primer mix were used in a second PCR of roughly 6 to 11 cycles. TCRdb recomputed calls from the 5' RACE reads with MiXCR, one row per CDR3 protein. The sample consists of about 580,000 distinct CDR3 sequences, around 50% of them appearing once. Source material: blood. The receptors come from an elderly man in good health.

This clonotype showed up many times. The CDR3 is CASSTETASYEQYF. CDR3 bases: TGTGCCAGCAGCACTGAAACGGCCTCCTACGAGCAGTACTTC. This chain links TRBV7-9 with TRBJ2-7; no clear D. The germline CDR1 and CDR2 sequences are SEHNR and FQNEAQ (reference sequence). Trimming shortened V by 5 bases and J by 0 bases, and 11 bases separated the two germline ends. The length of the CDR3 is 14 residues.

Only a few counts were recorded for this clonotype. The rearrangement joins TRBV12-3 or TRBV12-4 to TRBJ2-5; 8 bases map to TRBD1. The J call is uncertain, as TRBJ2-7 better fits the DNA end. The CDR3 is 14 residues long. The CDR3: CASSLGTGLDEQYF. In DNA, the CDR3 is TGTGCCAGCAGTTTAGGGACAGGGCTGGACGAGCAGTACTTC.

Comment on this clonotype: This may be a read error: a much more frequent sequence differs by one nucleotide. The chain recombines TRBV6-6 with TRBJ2-4; tentatively, D is TRBD1 (6 bases). TRBJ2-7 explains the end of the DNA better; the J call may be wrong. Germline V gene sequence: CDR1 MNHNY, CDR2 SVGAGI (reference sequence). The CDR3 length is 13 residues. The CDR3 loop reads CAIRYRETYEQYF. The CDR3 DNA follows: TGTGCCATCAGATACAGGGAGACCTACGAGCAGTACTTC.

The chain has TRBV27 and TRBJ1-5; 7 bases agree with TRBD1. V was pared by 8 bases and J by 4 bases, with 8 bases of the junction left unmatched. The germline V gene has CDR1 MNHEY and CDR2 SMNVEV (reference sequence). The CDR3 is 14 amino acids. The CDR3 region is CASARTGGNQPQHF. Written as DNA, the CDR3 is TGTGCCAGCGCCAGGACAGGTGGGAATCAGCCCCAGCATTTT.

There are many counts of this clonotype. This sequence joins TRBV12-3 or TRBV12-4 and TRBJ1-2, with unresolved D. The ends were cut back, 0 bases at V and 4 bases at J, with 12 bases in the middle. The CDR3 sequence is 15 residues long. CDR3 nucleotides: TGTGCCAGCAGTTTAGCCCCCCCCTCGGTCTATGGCTACACCTTC. Translated: CASSLAPPSVYGYTF.

This clonotype was seen more than once but under ten times. This sequence joins TRBV9 and TRBJ2-7; D is unclear. V lost 1 base and J 0 bases, leaving 8 bases between the germline ends. Germline CDR1 reads SGDLS; CDR2 reads YYNGEE. The CDR3 is 14 amino acids. The CDR3 DNA reads as TGTGCCAGCAGCGTAATTAGCAACTCCTACGAGCAGTACTTC. It codes for CASSVISNSYEQYF. Looking up the rest from reference TRBV9 and TRBJ2-7 gives the full variable domain: DSGVTQTPKHLITATGQRVTLRCSPRSGDLSVYWYQQSLDQGLQFLIQYYNGEERAKGNILERFSAQQFPDLHSELNLSSLELGDSALYFCASSVISNSYEQYFGPGTRLTVT.

The chain joins TRBV20-1 to TRBJ2-1, with D possibly called TRBD1 or TRBD2 (7 bases each). Germline V gene data show CDR1 as DFQATT and CDR2 as SNEGSKA (reference sequence). V lost 6 bases and J lost 4, with 19 bases in between. This CDR3 region has 15 residues. The CDR3 sequence: CSARIQGGRYNEQFF. CDR3 coding DNA: TGCAGTGCCCGTATCCAGGGGGGGCGATACAATGAGCAGTTCTTC.

V gene TRBV7-3 combines with J gene TRBJ2-1; D is ambiguous. V was cut by 1 base and J by 0 bases, with 10 bases left in between. CDR3 size: 16 residues. The germline gives CDR1 SGHTA, CDR2 FQGTGA. This chain's CDR3 is CASSLRGRSSYNEQFF. In DNA form, the CDR3 reads TGTGCCAGCAGCTTAAGAGGCAGAAGCTCCTACAATGAGCAGTTCTTC.